These 22 T cell receptor beta chains originate from one sample sequenced in a study of post-analysis software for immune sequencing data. Study findings and constraints: TRBV segments more frequent in patients than in controls numbered about 5 and included TRBV5-6, TRBV5-1 and TRBV20-1.

TCR beta cDNA libraries included unique molecular identifiers. TCRdb ran MiXCR on the PCR reads and lists one entry per CDR3 protein. The sample consists of about 760,000 distinct CDR3 sequences, about 32% of them appearing once. No antigen has been assigned to these receptors. Input material: blood. Receptors originate from a girl under 18 with multiple sclerosis.

The chain is built from TRBV6-4 and TRBJ2-3, with TRBD2 identical over 10 bases. The CDR3 is made up of 17 amino acids. Trimming took 5 bases from V and 4 from J; bases not matched to a gene: 12. Germline assignment: CDR1 MRHNA and CDR2 SNTAGT. The CDR3 region is CASSLRAGGPFADTQYF. In DNA, the CDR3 is TGTGCCAGCAGTCTTAGAGCGGGAGGGCCGTTCGCAGATACGCAGTATTTT.

This clonotype has just a few counts. The gene calls are TRBV7-2 and TRBJ2-3, with no clear D. V shed 2 bases and J shed 10 bases, with 16 bases lying between them. Germline CDR1 SGHTA, CDR2 FQGNSA. The CDR3 contains 14 residues. CDR3 in amino acids: CASSLSSAAAPQYF. The CDR3 nucleotides read TGTGCCAGCAGCTTAAGCAGCGCGGCCGCCCCGCAGTATTTT. Combining the CDR3 with reference TRBV7-2 and TRBJ2-3 gives the whole variable domain GAGVSQSPSNKVTEKGKDVELRCDPISGHTALYWYRQSLGQGLEFLIYFQGNSAPDKSGLPSDRFSAERTGGSVSTLTIQRTQQEDSAVYLCASSLSSAAAPQYFGPGTRLTVL.

This clonotype was seen a handful of times. This chain connects TRBV7-2 to TRBJ2-1; a possible D gene is TRBD2 (6 bases). V was cut by 5 bases and J by 12 bases, with 23 bases left in between. Germline-derived CDR1 and CDR2 are SGHTA and FQGNSA. The CDR3 has 15 residues. The CDR3 DNA sequence: TGTGCCAGCAGCCCGGACCGGGACTCCTCGCCGCGGCAGTTCTTC. Its protein is CASSPDRDSSPRQFF.

This clonotype was detected many times. This rearrangement joins TRBV6-5 to TRBJ2-1; TRBD2 aligns across 9 bases. CDR1 is MNHEY, CDR2 SVGAGI, per germline. The CDR3 is 16 amino acids. Trimming at V came to 5 bases and at J to 8 bases, leaving 13 bases not matched to a gene. The CDR3: CASSTLAGVGVHEQFF. The CDR3 DNA reads as TGTGCCAGCAGTACTTTAGCGGGAGTCGGGGTCCATGAGCAGTTCTTC.

J is TRBJ1-4 and V is TRBV6-1; 7 nucleotides agree with TRBD1. Germline values: CDR1 MNHNS, CDR2 SASEGT. CDR3 size: 18 residues. J gave up 6 bases and V 6 bases, and 19 bases lay outside the gene matches. CDR3 sequence reads: CASSRVPGGGGADEKLFF. The CDR3 DNA follows: TGTGCCAGCAGCAGGGTCCCAGGCGGAGGGGGCGCAGATGAAAAACTGTTTTTT.

This clonotype was seen a handful of times. The rearrangement links TRBV4-1 to TRBJ2-6, with 7 bases aligning to TRBD2. V was clipped by 3 bases and J by 0 bases; unmatched bases: 11. CDR3 size: 19 residues. Germline V gene lookup returns CDR1 MGHRA and CDR2 YSYEKL. The CDR3 loop reads CASSHTGEGLGSGANVLTF. The DNA of the CDR3 is TGCGCCAGCAGCCATACGGGGGAGGGACTCGGCTCTGGGGCCAACGTCCTGACTTTC.

The chain is built from TRBV7-4 and TRBJ1-5; 9 nucleotides line up with TRBD1. Trimming at V came to 2 bases and at J to 5 bases, leaving 10 bases not matched to a gene. The CDR3 totals 17 residues. Germline CDR1 reads SGHVT; CDR2 reads SQSDAQ. This CDR3 is CASSLPSPGQGHQPQHF. The DNA of the CDR3 is TGTGCCAGCAGCTTACCCTCCCCGGGACAGGGACATCAGCCCCAGCATTTT.

The chain links TRBV7-9 to TRBJ2-7, with TRBD2 matching 10 bases. Germline V gene data show CDR1 as SEHNR and CDR2 as FQNEAQ (reference sequence). The CDR3 is made up of 15 amino acids. J was trimmed by 7 bases and V by 5 bases; bases with no gene match: 11. CDR3: CASSPRLAGVDEQYF. In DNA, the CDR3 is TGTGCCAGCAGCCCCCGGCTAGCGGGAGTAGATGAGCAGTACTTC.

This clonotype was found a few times. The genes are TRBV4-1 and TRBJ2-3, with a tentative D call TRBD2 (5 bases). Trimming left V 0 bases short and J 6 bases short, with 10 bases between. The CDR3 runs 14 residues. Germline V gives CDR1 MGHRA, CDR2 YSYEKL. CDR3 nucleotide sequence: TGCGCCAGCAGCCAAGAGGCCCGGGGTGATACGCAGTATTTT. It specifies CASSQEARGDTQYF.

This clonotype came up a few times. The genes are TRBV29-1 and TRBJ2-3; 8 bases match TRBD2. J gave up 3 bases and V 4 bases, and 12 bases lay outside the gene matches. The CDR3 runs to 16 residues. Germline V gene sequence: CDR1 SQVTM, CDR2 ANQGSEA. In DNA, the CDR3 is TGCAGCGTTGTGGGCCCTAGAGCGGGAGAAACAGATACGCAGTATTTT. Residues: CSVVGPRAGETDTQYF.

The V gene is TRBV29-1, the J gene TRBJ2-5, with 9 bases matching TRBD2. With 8 bases clipped from V and 7 bases from J, the junction kept 14 bases outside the gene matches. Germline-derived CDR1 and CDR2 are SQVTM and ANQGSEA. This CDR3 has 14 residues. The CDR3 loop reads CSSKISGSPGTQYF. The CDR3 bases are TGCAGCTCGAAGATTAGCGGGAGCCCGGGGACCCAGTACTTC.

The CDR3 here is CASSADRAGNIQYF. The CDR3 nucleotides read TGTGCCAGCAGCGCGGACAGGGCGGGAAACATTCAGTACTTC. The V gene is TRBV6-1, the J gene TRBJ2-4; 8 bases line up with TRBD1. CDR1 is MNHNS and CDR2 is SASEGT in the germline V gene. The CDR3 has 14 residues. V lost 6 bases to trimming and J lost 6 bases; unmatched junction nucleotides: 7.

The chain links TRBV28 to TRBJ2-3; TRBD2 might be the D (5 bases). V was cut by 6 bases and J by 8 bases, with 12 bases left in between. This CDR3 has 12 amino acids. Looked up from germline, CDR1 is MDHEN and CDR2 is SYDVKM. CDR3 loop: CASSLRDGTQYF. CDR3 coding DNA: TGTGCCAGCAGCCTTCGGGATGGTACGCAGTATTTT.

The chain joins TRBV20-1 to TRBJ2-1; weak D call: TRBD2 (6 bases). The V end was cut by 3 bases, the J end by 6 bases, with 12 bases between. CDR1 and CDR2 from the germline V gene are DFQATT and SNEGSKA (reference sequence). The CDR3 contains 13 residues. CDR3 sequence: CSASGSPGNEQFF. In DNA form, the CDR3 reads TGCAGTGCTAGCGGGAGCCCTGGCAATGAGCAGTTCTTC.

This sequence joins TRBV6-6 and TRBJ2-3; 16 bases agree with TRBD2. The length of the CDR3 is 17 residues. V dropped 4 bases and J dropped 4; count of bases not matched to a gene: 5. CDR1 and CDR2 (germline): MNHNY, SVGAGI (reference sequence). Here the CDR3 reads CASSLGLAGGRADTQYF. CDR3 nucleotide sequence: TGTGCCAGCAGTTTGGGACTAGCGGGAGGGCGCGCAGATACGCAGTATTTT.

This clonotype was detected a few times. The rearrangement joins TRBV7-9 to TRBJ2-7; D remains unclear. V was shortened by 8 bases and J by 0 bases, with 11 bases between the two germline ends. This CDR3 comprises 13 residues. Germline V gene sequence: CDR1 SEHNR, CDR2 FQNEAQ (reference sequence). The CDR3 here is CASGYFYSYEQYF. The DNA of the CDR3 is TGTGCCAGCGGGTACTTCTACTCCTACGAGCAGTACTTC.

This clonotype has only a few counts. This chain uses TRBV9 with TRBJ2-7; 12 bases align to TRBD2. Per germline, CDR1 SGDLS and CDR2 YYNGEE. The J segment lost 0 bases and the V segment lost 3 bases, leaving 4 bases of the junction unmatched. The CDR3 sequence is 16 residues long. In DNA, the CDR3 is TGTGCCAGCAGCGCCTCGACTAGCGGGAGCTCCTACGAGCAGTACTTC. This translates into CASSASTSGSSYEQYF.

This clonotype was seen more than once but under ten times. The gene calls are TRBV28 and TRBJ2-5; the D is unclear. Germline V gene sequence: CDR1 MDHEN, CDR2 SYDVKM. V lost 3 bases and J 3 bases, leaving 20 bases between the germline ends. This CDR3 comprises 17 residues. The CDR3 DNA sequence: TGTGCCAGCAGTTTGACCGAGCCCTTAGCCAGGAAAGAGACCCAGTACTTC. This encodes CASSLTEPLARKETQYF.

The V and J genes are TRBV3-1 and TRBJ1-1; possibly TRBD1 for D (5 bases). Trimming pared 4 bases from V and 5 bases from J, leaving 17 bases between. This CDR3 is built from 15 residues. Germline V gives CDR1 LGHDT, CDR2 YNNKEL (reference sequence). The CDR3 coding sequence is TGTGCCAGCAGCCGACAGCCTACCTCCGGGACTGAAGCTTTCTTT. This translates into CASSRQPTSGTEAFF.

In this sample, this clonotype turned up a few times. The V call is TRBV12-3 or TRBV12-4, the J call TRBJ2-1; D remains unclear. The length of the CDR3 is 15 residues. V lost 3 bases to trimming and J lost 0 bases, with 9 bases between them. CDR3: CASSFHTDSYNEQFF. The CDR3 DNA reads TGTGCCAGCAGTTTCCATACGGACTCCTACAATGAGCAGTTCTTC.

The chain recombines TRBV4-1 with TRBJ2-5, with D possibly being TRBD2 (5 bases). Trimming stripped 6 bases from V and 5 bases from J, with 13 bases between. The CDR3 covers 13 residues. The germline gives CDR1 MGHRA, CDR2 YSYEKL. The CDR3 loop is CASRPPGMETQYF. The CDR3 DNA reads as TGCGCCAGCAGACCCCCCGGGATGGAGACCCAGTACTTC.

This clonotype turned up a few times. One end of the junction does not line up with germline, which may come from a read error. The chain carries TRBV5-5 and TRBJ1-4; D call uncertain. The CDR3 loop spans 13 amino acids. Germline CDR1 and CDR2: SGHKS and YYEKEE (reference sequence). DNA for the CDR3: TGTGCCAGTAGCTTGACGGTGAATGAAAAACTGTTTTTT. It yields the protein CASSLTVNEKLFF.